The next 6 T cell receptor beta chains were all read from a single sample in a study of blood T cells in healthy people across ages. A second roughly 7 to 12 cycle PCR used barcoded and J-beta primers. MiXCR was run by TCRdb on the 5' RACE reads, yielding one entry per CDR3 protein. Of approximately 1,000,000 distinct CDR3 sequences in the sample, more than 40% were seen once. Sequencing input: blood. Source of these receptors: a woman aged 55-75 years in good health.

The chain couples TRBV7-9 to TRBJ2-6; TRBD1 matches at 7 bases. CDR1 SEHNR and CDR2 FQNEAQ come from the germline V gene (reference sequence). J lost 0 bases, V lost 5 bases, and 7 bases had no gene match. CDR3 size: 17 residues. CDR3 DNA sequence: TGTGCCAGCAGCAAATTAGACAGGGACTCTGGGGCCAACGTCCTGACTTTC. This gives the protein CASSKLDRDSGANVLTF.

This clonotype was picked up a small number of times. The J gene is TRBJ2-1, the V gene TRBV28; the D is unclear. The germline V gene has CDR1 MDHEN and CDR2 SYDVKM. Deletions cut 3 bases from V and 5 bases from J, with 8 bases between. This CDR3 contains 13 residues. CDR3 nucleotides: TGTGCCAGCAGTTTGGACCCCGACAATGAGCAGTTCTTC. Its translation: CASSLDPDNEQFF.

V and J are TRBV5-1 and TRBJ1-2; 8 bases are a match to TRBD1. Trimming took 3 bases from V and 3 from J; bases not matched to a gene: 7. Germline CDR1 reads SGHRS; CDR2 reads YFSETQ. The CDR3 extends over 15 amino acids. The CDR3 DNA reads TGCGCCAGCAGCTCTTCGACAGGGGACTACTATGGCTACACCTTC. Translation: CASSSSTGDYYGYTF.

This chain joins TRBV7-9 and TRBJ2-2; D uncertain. The V end was cut by 1 base, the J end by 3 bases, with 12 bases between. Germline CDR1 is SEHNR and CDR2 is FQNEAQ (reference sequence). This CDR3 spans 16 amino acids. CDR3 DNA: TGTGCCAGCAGCTTAGGGTCTGGGGAAGACACCGGGGAGCTGTTTTTT. Translation gives CASSLGSGEDTGELFF.

The V call is TRBV7-3, the J call TRBJ2-7; 8 nucleotides align to TRBD2. Germline values: CDR1 SGHTA, CDR2 FQGTGA. V trimming: 5 bases; J trimming: 7 bases; junction bases outside the gene matches: 10. The CDR3 extends over 14 amino acids. CDR3 residues: CASSRSGSYNEQYF. The CDR3 DNA follows: TGTGCCAGCAGCCGAAGCGGGAGTTACAATGAGCAGTACTTC.

This clonotype occurred a few times. This sequence joins TRBV20-1 and TRBJ2-3; 10 positions agree with TRBD2. This CDR3 is 16 amino acids long. V lost 0 bases to trimming and J lost 2 bases; unmatched junction nucleotides: 5. CDR1 is DFQATT and CDR2 is SNEGSKA in the germline V gene (reference sequence). The CDR3 DNA reads as TGCAGTGCTAGAGAGGGAGCGGGAGGGATCACAGATACGCAGTATTTT. Amino acid sequence: CSAREGAGGITDTQYF.